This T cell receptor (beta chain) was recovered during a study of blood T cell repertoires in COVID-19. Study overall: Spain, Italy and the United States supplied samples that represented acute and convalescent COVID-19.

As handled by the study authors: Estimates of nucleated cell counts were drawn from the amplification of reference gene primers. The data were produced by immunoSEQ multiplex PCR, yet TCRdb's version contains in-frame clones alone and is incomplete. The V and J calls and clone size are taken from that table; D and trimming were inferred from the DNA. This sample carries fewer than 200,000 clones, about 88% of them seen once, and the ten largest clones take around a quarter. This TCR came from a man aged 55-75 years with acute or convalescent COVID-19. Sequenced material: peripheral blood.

In nucleotides, the CDR3 is TGCGCCAGCAGGTTAGCGGGGCAGGGGACTGAAGCTTTCTTT. Amino acids: CASRLAGQGTEAFF. V is TRBV5-1 and J is TRBJ1-1; possibly TRBD1 for D (6 bases). The V gene lost 5 bases and the J gene lost 5 bases, with 16 bases spanning the gap. The CDR3 is 14 amino acids. Germline assignment: CDR1 SGHRS and CDR2 YFSETQ.